Given below is one T cell receptor (beta chain) in context. Every one of the donors was a Caucasian adult that lived in Nashville, Tennessee. Sequenced by immunoSEQ multiplex PCR; TCRdb stores in-frame clones only, minus some. The table shows approximately 620,000 clones, with around 97% occurring only once. J gave up 6 bases and V 5 bases, and 5 bases lay outside the gene matches. The germline V gene encodes CDR1 MDHEN and CDR2 SYDVKM. The CDR3 extends over 15 amino acids. The data were obtained in a study of shared clonotypes between healthy human individuals. The sequence was obtained from a woman in her thirties in good health. The J gene is TRBJ2-1, the V gene TRBV28; TRBD2 aligns across 12 bases. The sample was naive CD4+ T cells sorted from blood. Subset in this sample: CD45RA+ positively selected. The CDR3 protein is CASSGLAGRLNEQFF. DNA of the CDR3: TGTGCCAGCAGTGGACTAGCGGGAAGACTCAATGAGCAGTTCTTC.